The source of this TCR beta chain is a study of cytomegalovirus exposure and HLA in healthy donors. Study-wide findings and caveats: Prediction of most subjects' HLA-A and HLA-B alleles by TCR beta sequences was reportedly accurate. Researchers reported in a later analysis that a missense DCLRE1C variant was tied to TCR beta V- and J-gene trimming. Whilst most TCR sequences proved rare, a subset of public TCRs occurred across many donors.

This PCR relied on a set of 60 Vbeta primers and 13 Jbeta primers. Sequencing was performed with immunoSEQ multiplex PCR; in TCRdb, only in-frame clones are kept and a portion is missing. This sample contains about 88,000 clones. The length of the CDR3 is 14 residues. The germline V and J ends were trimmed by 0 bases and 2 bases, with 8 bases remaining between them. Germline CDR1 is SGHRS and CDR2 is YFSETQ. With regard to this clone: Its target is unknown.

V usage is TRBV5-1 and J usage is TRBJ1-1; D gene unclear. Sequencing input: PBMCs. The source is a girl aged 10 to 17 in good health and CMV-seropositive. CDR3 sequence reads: CASSLGPQNTEAFF. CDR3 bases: TGCGCCAGCAGCTTGGGGCCCCAAAACACTGAAGCTTTCTTT.